This entry is about one T cell receptor beta chain. No cognate antigen has been identified for it. Per-nucleotide qualities are absent, and no much larger clonotype sits a single base away. The CDR3 covers 16 residues, taking in both the cysteine and the phenylalanine. Only the CDR3 DNA is retained, 48 bases long and in frame from the first base. CDR1 SGHVS and CDR2 FNYEAQ were looked up in the germline V gene. V lost 1 base and J lost 3 bases; the stretch between them is 15 bases long. Enrolling through a virtual design, the prospective study's participants ranged in age from roughly 18 to 90 years and lived across around 25 United States geographic areas. In the prospective study, cohorts were assigned on the basis of participant-reported clinical history obtained from a screening survey and a study questionnaire. In the prospective study, whole blood, serum and a nasopharyngeal or oropharyngeal swab were collected from each participant by mobile phlebotomists. Additional blood draws and questionnaires over an approximately 2-month period could optionally be provided by prospective study participants. Before DNA extraction, prospective study blood samples were shipped either frozen or at room temperature.

The data belong to a study of blood T cell repertoires in COVID-19 (dated by TCRdb to about 2020). With respect to the entire study: Samples covering the acute and convalescent phases of COVID-19 were provided by collaborators in the United States, Italy and Spain. The material from the prospective study consisted of cDNA or gDNA derived from T cells, B-cell-depleted T cells, or PBMCs. Subjects who had been exposed to COVID-19, were actively infected with it, or had recovered from it provided the deeply sampled blood TCRbeta repertoires that made up the dataset. The repertoires were released in a freely available public database meant as a resource for research on the immune response to SARS-CoV-2. The samples were drawn from the first 160 participants of the ongoing ImmuneRACE study and from some 1,300 subjects provided by 6 global collaborators. Sample metadata almost always included a de-identified subject ID, COVID-19 status, age in years and sex. Where HLA class I and class II types were available, the types were taken from metadata supplied by the sample provider, not from assay-based typing. Overall results and qualifications from the work: The quantity of clinical and demographic metadata differed by source and by participant and was supplied without curation.

TCRbeta CDR3 regions were amplified from genomic DNA using the immunoSEQ Assay, a bias-controlled multiplex PCR. As for how the authors treated the data: Within the assay, amplification of reference gene primers was used to estimate how many nucleated cells each sample contained. To quantify the absolute abundance of each unique TCRbeta CDR3 rearrangement, sequence reads were collapsed and filtered. Productive Simpson clonality was computed per sample as the square root of Simpson's diversity index over productive rearrangements. Imported from immuneACCESS, the table was reduced by TCRdb to in-frame sequences with V and J called. These copies leave out some clones; in studies compared against another copy, an unresolved V gene accounts for under half, and the cause of the remainder is not known. The D gene and trimming were derived from the DNA, and the V and J assignments and clone size from that table. In this sample the table shows around 200,000 clones, over 75% of which occur a single time. 6.5% to 9% of the sample rests with the top ten.

The chain is made from TRBV7-6 and TRBJ2-5; the best D guess is TRBD1, with 6 bases matching. What was sequenced was PBMCs or T cells enriched from blood (not recorded which). The clonotype comes from a woman in her forties with acute COVID-19. The CDR3 is CASSLGPGADKETQYF. Here is the DNA: TGTGCCAGCAGCTTAGGGCCAGGGGCCGACAAAGAGACCCAGTACTTC.